A single T cell receptor (beta chain) is shown here with its context. The target antigen is unknown. This sample is drawn from a study of PD-1 blockade in classical Hodgkin lymphoma. Each patient relapsed following autologous stem cell transplantation, and prior brentuximab vedotin exposure differed. The method was immunoSEQ multiplex PCR; TCRdb's version includes in-frame clones alone and lacks a portion of them. The repertoire consists of roughly 140,000 clones, with around 84% occurring once and the leading ten covering roughly 8.4%. Study-wide results and limits: Repertoires differed for reasons still undefined, possibly disease activity or prior therapy. Newly diagnosed patients reportedly had lower baseline TCR diversity than healthy donors. CD8+ TCR diversity did not rise significantly by C4D1, unlike CD4+.

The CDR3 spans 15 residues. Germline trimming cut 2 bases from V and 4 bases from J; bases unmatched to any gene: 4. Per the germline V gene, CDR1 is SGHTA and CDR2 is FQGNSA. The receptor's source is a human donor with classical Hodgkin lymphoma. This rearrangement joins TRBV7-2 to TRBJ2-7; 11 nucleotides match TRBD2. The sample here was peripheral blood mononuclear cells (PBMCs), taken before the second cycle of nivolumab. The CDR3 loop is CASSLWTSGQYEQYF. CDR3 in DNA: TGTGCCAGCAGCTTATGGACTAGCGGGCAGTACGAGCAGTACTTC. The full variable domain, with the rest looked up from reference TRBV7-2 and TRBJ2-7, is GAGVSQSPSNKVTEKGKDVELRCDPISGHTALYWYRQSLGQGLEFLIYFQGNSAPDKSGLPSDRFSAERTGGSVSTLTIQRTQQEDSAVYLCASSLWTSGQYEQYFGPGTRLTVT.